The 9 T cell receptor beta chains below all came from one sample that was sequenced in a study of blood T cell repertoires in COVID-19. The method was immunoSEQ multiplex PCR; TCRdb's version includes in-frame clones alone and lacks a portion of them. This repertoire shows 230,000 or so clones, approximately 84% found once; its top ten account for about 4.4%. The sequencing sample was made of peripheral blood. These receptors were collected from a man aged 50-59 years with active or convalescent COVID-19.

J is TRBJ1-5 and V is TRBV19; D perhaps matches TRBD1 (6 bases). Germline lookup yields CDR1 LNHDA and CDR2 SQIVND (reference sequence). The CDR3 covers 13 residues. Trimming shortened V by 5 bases and J by 4 bases, and 9 bases separated the two germline ends. The CDR3 sequence is CASSGQTNQPQHF. CDR3 nucleotides: TGTGCCAGTAGTGGACAGACAAATCAGCCCCAGCATTTT.

This clone was recorded only once. The J gene is TRBJ2-3, the V gene TRBV3-1 (or the pseudogene TRBV3-2), with D possibly TRBD2 on 7 matching bases. The CDR3 loop spans 16 amino acids. Between the trimmed V and J ends, which lost 0 bases and 6 bases, there was a span of 16 bases. Germline V gives CDR1 LGHDT, CDR2 YNNKEL (reference sequence). The CDR3: CASSQDWAGARDTQYF. CDR3 in DNA: TGTGCCAGCAGCCAAGATTGGGCGGGGGCACGGGATACGCAGTATTTT.

The rearrangement joins TRBV11-3 to TRBJ2-7, with 8 bases aligning to TRBD2. V shed 2 bases, J shed 3 bases, and the junction held 6 bases outside the gene matches. The CDR3 length is 15 residues. The germline gives CDR1 SGHNT, CDR2 YENEEA. Here the CDR3 reads CASSLSLAGDYEQYF. The CDR3 DNA is TGTGCCAGCAGCTTAAGTCTAGCGGGCGACTACGAGCAGTACTTC.

The chain uses TRBV9 and TRBJ2-7; 7 bases line up with TRBD2. The CDR3 consists of 13 residues. Trimming cost V 3 bases and J 5 bases; bases outside gene matches: 5. CDR1 and CDR2 from the germline V gene are SGDLS and YYNGEE. The CDR3 region has the DNA TGTGCCAGCAGCGCCAAAACTAGCGACGAGCAGTACTTC. Translating it yields CASSAKTSDEQYF.

This clone came up a few times. The chain couples TRBV19 to TRBJ1-5; D may be TRBD1 (6 bases). V lost 7 bases and J 3 bases, leaving 13 bases between the germline ends. The CDR3 length is 14 residues. Germline V gene sequence: CDR1 LNHDA, CDR2 SQIVND (reference sequence). The CDR3 region has the DNA TGTGCCAGTAAGGGGGACGTCTCCAATCAGCCCCAGCATTTT. Translated: CASKGDVSNQPQHF. Together with reference TRBV19 and TRBJ1-5, the CDR3 gives the full variable domain: DGGITQSPKYLFRKEGQNVTLSCEQNLNHDAMYWYRQDPGQGLRLIYYSQIVNDFQKGDIAEGYSVSREKKESFPLTVTSAQKNPTAFYLCASKGDVSNQPQHFGDGTRLSIL.

The chain uses TRBV28 and TRBJ1-4, with a weak D call TRBD1 (5 bases). In germline, CDR1 is MDHEN, CDR2 SYDVKM. This CDR3 spans 15 amino acids. With 9 bases removed from V and 4 bases from J, the gap between germline ends came to 18 bases. CDR3 nucleotides: TGTGCCAGTCACAGGTCTAGGCGGTATAATGAAAAACTGTTTTTT. The encoded protein is CASHRSRRYNEKLFF.

This clone came up many times. This chain links TRBV9 with TRBJ1-4; TRBD1 agrees at 9 bases. V gave up 4 bases and J gave up 4 bases; unmatched junction bases: 2. Germline assignment: CDR1 SGDLS and CDR2 YYNGEE. The CDR3 totals 14 residues. This CDR3 reads CASSKGQGNEKLFF. CDR3 sequence (DNA): TGTGCCAGCAGCAAGGGACAGGGTAATGAAAAACTGTTTTTT.

This clone appeared a few times. This chain joins TRBV9 and TRBJ1-1; D is possibly TRBD1 (5 bases). The CDR3 is 15 residues long. Per germline, CDR1 SGDLS and CDR2 YYNGEE. V was trimmed by 1 base and J by 4 bases, leaving 14 bases between them. The CDR3 bases are TGTGCCAGCAGCGTACGAGGTGGGGGGAGCACTGAAGCTTTCTTT. It encodes CASSVRGGGSTEAFF.

The chain links TRBV11-2 to TRBJ1-1, with 8 positions matching TRBD1. This CDR3 contains 14 residues. V shed 5 bases and J 5 bases; nucleotides not matched to a gene: 7. The germline V gene has CDR1 SGHAT and CDR2 FQNNGV. The DNA of the CDR3 is TGTGCCAGCAGCCAAGGACAGGGTTTTACTGAAGCTTTCTTT. Protein sequence: CASSQGQGFTEAFF.